These 14 T cell receptor beta chains originate from one sample sequenced in a study of blood T cell repertoires in COVID-19. Profiling relied on immunoSEQ multiplex PCR, and the TCRdb table lists in-frame clones only, not all of them. This table holds roughly 230,000 clones, about nine tenths found once. The sequencing sample was made of peripheral blood. These receptors were taken from a man aged 25 to 40 with COVID-19, enrolled during active disease.

This clone was found once. The chain uses TRBV6-5 and TRBJ1-2; TRBD1 matches 8 bases. The CDR3 has 15 residues. J lost 2 bases, V lost 2 bases, and 4 bases had no gene match. The V gene's germline CDR1 is MNHEY and CDR2 SVGAGI. CDR3 DNA sequence: TGTGCCAGCAGTTACAGACAGGGGTCAAACTATGGCTACACCTTC. This translates into CASSYRQGSNYGYTF.

The chain joins TRBV6-2 or TRBV6-3 to TRBJ1-5; weak D call: TRBD1 (6 bases). The CDR3 loop spans 13 amino acids. CDR1 and CDR2 from the germline V gene are MNHEY and SVGEGT. Trimming took 5 bases from V and 6 from J, leaving 11 bases between them. In nucleotides, the CDR3 is TGTGCCAGCAGTCCCCAGGGGTTTCAGCCCCAGCATTTT. As protein: CASSPQGFQPQHF.

This sequence joins TRBV4-2 and TRBJ1-3, with 8 bases identical to TRBD1. Trimming cost V 1 base and J 3 bases; bases outside gene matches: 8. This CDR3 region has 17 residues. Germline loops: CDR1 LGHNA, CDR2 YNFKEQ. As DNA, the CDR3 is TGTGCCAGCAGCCAAGCCACAGGGGGAATCGGTGGAAACACCATATATTTT. The encoded protein is CASSQATGGIGGNTIYF.

The chain combines TRBV5-1 with TRBJ1-1, with D uncertain. The CDR3 loop spans 15 amino acids. V was shortened by 1 base and J by 5 bases, with 15 bases between the two germline ends. Germline loops: CDR1 SGHRS, CDR2 YFSETQ. DNA of the CDR3: TGCGCCAGCAGCTTGTCTATGGGAGGATGGACTGAAGCTTTCTTT. Residues: CASSLSMGGWTEAFF.

The CDR3 bases are TGCGCCAGCTTTACGGGACAGGGAGGATCTGGCTACACCTTC. Its translation is CASFTGQGGSGYTF. The rearrangement links TRBV5-1 to TRBJ1-2, with TRBD1 identical over 9 bases. CDR1 and CDR2 from the germline V gene are SGHRS and YFSETQ. CDR3 length: 14 residues. With 7 bases clipped from V and 7 bases from J, the junction kept 11 bases outside the gene matches. Full variable domain (outside the CDR3, taken from reference TRBV5-1 and TRBJ1-2): KAGVTQTPRYLIKTRGQQVTLSCSPISGHRSVSWYQQTPGQGLQFLFEYFSETQRNKGNFPGRFSGRQFSNSRSEMNVSTLELGDSALYLCASFTGQGGSGYTFGSGTRLTVV.

This chain connects TRBV5-1 to TRBJ2-3; D possibly corresponds to TRBD2 (5 bases). CDR1 is SGHRS and CDR2 is YFSETQ in the germline V gene. V gave up 4 bases and J gave up 4 bases, with 16 bases separating them. The CDR3 is 15 residues long. The CDR3 spells CASSPRGRSPDTQYF. Written as DNA, the CDR3 is TGCGCCAGCAGCCCCCGGGGTAGGTCCCCAGATACGCAGTATTTT.

V usage is TRBV3-1 (or the pseudogene TRBV3-2) and J usage is TRBJ1-2, with D possibly being TRBD1 (5 bases). V lost 0 bases and J 2 bases, leaving 7 bases between the germline ends. This CDR3 contains 14 residues. The germline gives CDR1 LGHDT, CDR2 YNNKEL (reference sequence). CDR3 region: CASSQDDRNYGYTF. The CDR3 nucleotides are TGTGCCAGCAGCCAAGATGACAGAAACTATGGCTACACCTTC.

The chain uses TRBV6-5 and TRBJ1-1, with D tentatively TRBD1 (5 bases). Germline V gene lookup returns CDR1 MNHEY and CDR2 SVGAGI. The V and J ends lost 5 bases and 7 bases respectively, with 20 bases between them. CDR3 length equals 15 residues. The CDR3 spells CASSPPWADSFEAFF. The CDR3 DNA sequence: TGTGCCAGCAGTCCCCCTTGGGCCGACAGCTTTGAAGCTTTCTTT.

The chain recombines TRBV7-6 with TRBJ1-3, with 7 positions matching TRBD1. With V trimmed by 1 base and J by 0 bases, 9 bases remained unmatched. The CDR3 loop spans 18 amino acids. Germline V lookup: CDR1 SGHVS, CDR2 FNYEAQ. CDR3 amino acids: CASSLVGTEDVSGNTIYF. Here the CDR3 DNA reads TGTGCCAGCAGCTTAGTAGGGACAGAGGATGTCTCTGGAAACACCATATATTTT.

This clone was recorded only once. J is TRBJ2-7 and V is TRBV7-9; TRBD1 aligns across 10 bases. V dropped 5 bases and J dropped 5; count of bases not matched to a gene: 6. Germline lookup yields CDR1 SEHNR and CDR2 FQNEAQ (reference sequence). This CDR3 contains 14 residues. In DNA form, the CDR3 reads TGTGCCAGCAGCCCGGGACAGGGGACCCACGAGCAGTACTTC. This gives the protein CASSPGQGTHEQYF.

The rearrangement links TRBV12-5 to TRBJ2-7, with D perhaps matching TRBD1 (6 bases). The V gene's germline CDR1 is LGHNT and CDR2 FRNRAP. This CDR3 region has 12 residues. Trimming cost V 5 bases and J 6 bases, with 11 bases left between them. The CDR3, as DNA: TGTGCTAGTGGTCTACAACAGGGCGAGCAGTACTTC. Amino acid sequence: CASGLQQGEQYF.

This clone was seen once. V usage is TRBV7-2 and J usage is TRBJ1-5, with 7 bases matching TRBD1. Germline trimming cut 4 bases from V and 4 bases from J; bases unmatched to any gene: 4. The CDR3 consists of 14 residues. From germline, CDR1 is SGHTA and CDR2 FQGNSA. The CDR3 DNA reads as TGTGCCAGCAGCTCGGGACAGCCAAATCAGCCCCAGCATTTT. It translates to CASSSGQPNQPQHF.

In its sample, this clone was seen once. The J gene is TRBJ1-2, the V gene TRBV2; tentative D call: TRBD1 (6 bases). Per germline, CDR1 SNHLY and CDR2 FYNNEI. This CDR3 has 13 residues. V dropped 5 bases and J dropped 3 bases, with 10 bases sitting between them. The CDR3 here is CASSTQGYYGYTF. CDR3 coding DNA: TGTGCCAGCAGTACACAGGGTTACTATGGCTACACCTTC.

The chain joins TRBV7-9 to TRBJ2-1; 13 bases map to TRBD2. The V and J ends lost 4 bases and 14 bases, in that order; junction bases with no gene match: 11. Germline CDR1 SEHNR, CDR2 FQNEAQ (reference sequence). There are 15 residues in the CDR3. CDR3 coding DNA: TGTGCCAGCAGCTCTACCCGGACTAGCGGGGGTAAGGAGTTCTTC. Translated: CASSSTRTSGGKEFF.